Described below is a single T cell receptor (beta chain) sequence and its context. Its antigen remains unidentified. The sample comes from a study of T cell responses to AZD1222 COVID-19 vaccine. Study-wide context: The study pooled second doses at about 4 or about 12 weeks.

The study's findings and limits: Reportedly, nearly half the spike-specific TCRs target unmutated variant regions. An increase in Spike-specific TCR breadth and depth was observed after two AZD1222 doses. Donors were largely white British and mainly female; clonal diversity was possibly underestimated.

Clones were sequenced by immunoSEQ multiplex PCR, and TCRdb holds only the in-frame ones, with some missing. The profile shows 150,000 to 200,000 clones, around 94% of them singletons. This receptor was identified in an adult in good health. The specimen comprised peripheral blood, sampled on day 0 of AZD1222 vaccination.

CDR3 region: CASSLEGAGQPQHF. CDR3 DNA: TGTGCCAGCAGCCTGGAGGGGGCAGGACAGCCCCAGCATTTT. V usage is TRBV2 and J usage is TRBJ1-5; TRBD1 agrees at 7 bases. The CDR3 runs 14 residues. CDR1 and CDR2 from the germline V gene are SNHLY and FYNNEI. The V and J ends lost 6 bases and 7 bases, in that order; junction bases with no gene match: 9.